The 6 T cell receptor beta chains in this list originate from one sample, sequenced in a study of blood T cell repertoires in COVID-19. The protocol was immunoSEQ multiplex PCR, while the TCRdb copy is restricted to in-frame clones and leaves out a portion. In the table there are around 38,000 clones, around nine tenths of which are singletons. Sequenced material: peripheral blood. Source of these receptors: a man in his fifties or sixties with COVID-19, enrolled during active disease.

The chain is built from TRBV9 and TRBJ2-7, with TRBD2 matching over 7 bases. Germline lookup yields CDR1 SGDLS and CDR2 YYNGEE. Trimming removed 0 bases from V and 4 bases from J; junction bases left unmatched: 7. The CDR3 extends over 15 amino acids. The CDR3 loop reads CASSVAGGSRYEQYF. The DNA of the CDR3 is TGTGCCAGCAGCGTAGCGGGCGGGAGTCGGTACGAGCAGTACTTC.

The J gene is TRBJ1-2, the V gene TRBV19; TRBD1 is a possible D gene (5 bases). Germline V gene data show CDR1 as LNHDA and CDR2 as SQIVND (reference sequence). The V gene lost 6 bases and the J gene lost 8 bases, with 13 bases spanning the gap. The CDR3 sequence is 12 residues long. CDR3 loop: CASRSGLDGYTF. The CDR3 coding sequence is TGTGCCAGTAGGTCAGGGCTCGACGGCTACACCTTC.

V gene TRBV2 combines with J gene TRBJ2-7, with TRBD2 identical over 14 bases. Germline V gives CDR1 SNHLY, CDR2 FYNNEI. Trimming cost V 8 bases and J 4 bases; bases outside gene matches: 7. The CDR3 is 15 amino acids. The CDR3: CASGPGLAGVYEQYF. The CDR3 DNA follows: TGTGCCAGCGGCCCGGGACTAGCGGGAGTATACGAGCAGTACTTC.

The chain links TRBV9 to TRBJ1-1; 7 bases fit TRBD1. V lost 1 base and J lost 4; bases outside the gene matches: 13. CDR3 size: 17 residues. Germline-derived CDR1 and CDR2 are SGDLS and YYNGEE. CDR3 loop: CASSVTPTTGSFTEAFF. The CDR3 coding sequence is TGTGCCAGCAGCGTAACCCCCACGACAGGGTCATTCACTGAAGCTTTCTTT.

The V gene is TRBV30, the J gene TRBJ1-2, with TRBD1 matching over 8 bases. Germline CDR1 is GTSNPN and CDR2 is SVGIG (reference sequence). The CDR3 totals 13 residues. Trimming cost V 5 bases and J 3 bases; bases outside gene matches: 5. The CDR3 DNA is TGTGCCTGGTACAGGGGGGTGGACTATGGCTACACCTTC. Its translation is CAWYRGVDYGYTF. The whole variable domain, remainder taken from reference TRBV30 and TRBJ1-2, is SQTIHQWPATLVQPVGSPLSLECTVEGTSNPNLYWYRQAAGRGLQLLFYSVGIGQISSEVPQNLSASRPQDRQFILSSKKLLLSDSGFYLCAWYRGVDYGYTFGSGTRLTVV.

The chain has TRBV18 and TRBJ2-5; D gene ambiguous. Trimming stripped 5 bases from V and 2 bases from J, with 12 bases between. The CDR3 loop spans 14 amino acids. CDR1 KGHSH and CDR2 LQKENI come from the germline V gene. CDR3 residues: CASSVAKTQETQYF. As DNA, the CDR3 is TGTGCCAGCTCAGTTGCCAAAACACAAGAGACCCAGTACTTC.